Each of the 8 T cell receptor beta chains below was sequenced from the same sample in a study of blood T cell repertoires in COVID-19. Profiling relied on immunoSEQ multiplex PCR, and the TCRdb table lists in-frame clones only, not all of them. The table records roughly 70,000 clones, about 86% of them present only once. Source material: peripheral blood. Source of these receptors: a man in his 70s with active COVID-19.

In this sample, this clone turned up a few times. The V call is TRBV11-2, the J call TRBJ2-7; the match to TRBD2 covers 8 bases. Germline trimming cut 5 bases from V and 2 bases from J; bases unmatched to any gene: 5. Germline-derived CDR1 and CDR2 are SGHAT and FQNNGV. This CDR3 region has 14 residues. CDR3 residues: CASSPAGGTYEQYF. CDR3 nucleotides: TGTGCCAGCAGCCCCGCGGGGGGAACCTACGAGCAGTACTTC.

The V gene is TRBV7-9, the J gene TRBJ2-7; D is possibly TRBD2 (6 bases). CDR3 length: 14 amino acids. Trimming took 3 bases from V and 8 from J, leaving 17 bases between them. CDR1 is SEHNR, CDR2 FQNEAQ, per germline (reference sequence). The DNA of the CDR3 is TGTGCCAGCAGCTTGGCGGGACCTGGGGCCCAGCAGTACTTC. It yields the protein CASSLAGPGAQQYF.

The sample holds one count of this clone. The rearrangement joins TRBV24-1 to TRBJ2-1; 7 positions agree with TRBD2. The V gene end was trimmed by 1 base and the J gene end by 7 bases; junction bases not matched to a gene: 6. The CDR3 has 15 residues. Germline V gene data show CDR1 as KGHDR and CDR2 as SFDVKD. The CDR3 region has the DNA TGTGCCACCAGTGATTTTTGGGGGAGGGCGAATGAGCAGTTCTTC. Its protein is CATSDFWGRANEQFF.

The chain couples TRBV9 to TRBJ2-2, with 10 bases that match TRBD2. Germline V CDR1 and CDR2: SGDLS, YYNGEE. This CDR3 region has 16 residues. The V segment lost 0 bases and the J segment 4 bases; nucleotides outside the gene matches: 3. CDR3 bases: TGTGCCAGCAGCGTAGTCAGCGGGAGGGCCACCGGGGAGCTGTTTTTT. It encodes CASSVVSGRATGELFF.

The chain has TRBV18 and TRBJ1-1; TRBD1 matches at 7 bases. Germline CDR1 reads KGHSH; CDR2 reads LQKENI. The CDR3 is 14 residues long. With 3 bases clipped from V and 2 bases from J, the junction kept 3 bases outside the gene matches. DNA of the CDR3: TGTGCCAGCTCACCCAGACAGGGAAACACTGAAGCTTTCTTT. Its translation: CASSPRQGNTEAFF. The full variable domain, in which reference TRBV18 and TRBJ1-1 provide the parts outside the CDR3, is NAGVMQNPRHLVRRRGQEARLRCSPMKGHSHVYWYRQLPEEGLKFMVYLQKENIIDESGMPKERFSAEFPKEGPSILRIQQVVRGDSAAYFCASSPRQGNTEAFFGQGTRLTVV.

This clone was observed once. The chain recombines TRBV5-3 with TRBJ2-7, with 9 bases matching TRBD2. TRBV5-3 is an open reading frame, and its role is uncertain. The J segment lost 0 bases and the V segment lost 5 bases, leaving 18 bases of the junction unmatched. This CDR3 spans 19 amino acids. The CDR3 DNA follows: TGTGCCAGAAGACCCCCCCCGACTGTCCTAGCGGGAACCTCCTACGAGCAGTACTTC. Translating gives CARRPPPTVLAGTSYEQYF.

This chain uses TRBV28 with TRBJ1-5; 7 bases fit TRBD1. CDR1 is MDHEN, CDR2 SYDVKM, per germline. This CDR3 is 16 amino acids long. The trim removed 5 bases at V and 3 bases at J, leaving 10 bases unmatched. CDR3 coding DNA: TGTGCCAGCAGTACCCGACAGGGAGTTACCAATCAGCCCCAGCATTTT. Translation: CASSTRQGVTNQPQHF.

The CDR3 nucleotides are TGTGCCAGCAGCAAAGCCAGACTAGCGGGAGGACACGAGCAGTACTTC. Its translation: CASSKARLAGGHEQYF. The chain links TRBV21-1 to TRBJ2-7; no DNA check was done on the table's D call, TRBD2. TRBV21-1 is deemed a pseudogene. This CDR3 has 16 residues.